Shown below are 22 T cell receptor beta chains from a single sample sequenced in a study of cytomegalovirus exposure and HLA in healthy donors. Use of 60 Vbeta and 13 Jbeta primers characterized the PCR. Clones were read by immunoSEQ multiplex PCR, and TCRdb kept only the in-frame ones, dropping some. The data contain tens of thousands of clones, 65% to 80% of them singletons. Sequenced material: PBMCs. The receptors shown here come from a young man in good health and CMV-seronegative.

CDR3 DNA sequence: TGTGCCAGCAGTCGGACAGGGGGTGGCTACACCTTC. Translated: CASSRTGGGYTF. The chain carries TRBV28 and TRBJ1-2; 10 bases are shared with TRBD1. Germline assignment: CDR1 MDHEN and CDR2 SYDVKM. Losses at the gene ends were 5 bases for V and 7 bases for J; bases not matched to a gene: 1. The CDR3 consists of 12 residues.

V and J are TRBV14 and TRBJ2-5; 7 nucleotides align to TRBD1. From germline, CDR1 is SGHDN and CDR2 FVKESK. The CDR3 totals 16 residues. Losses at the gene ends were 1 base for V and 2 bases for J; bases not matched to a gene: 7. The CDR3 nucleotides are TGTGCCAGCAGCCAAGTTGGGACAGAAACGCAAGAGACCCAGTACTTC. This gives the protein CASSQVGTETQETQYF.

The rearrangement links TRBV6-5 to TRBJ1-5; a weak D match, TRBD1 (5 bases). The CDR3 spans 14 residues. The germline V and J ends were trimmed by 0 bases and 5 bases, with 8 bases remaining between them. Germline V lookup: CDR1 MNHEY, CDR2 SVGAGI. The CDR3 nucleotides are TGTGCCAGCAGTTACTCGCAGGGTGATCAGCCCCAGCATTTT. Translating gives CASSYSQGDQPQHF.

The chain is built from TRBV7-2 and TRBJ1-5; TRBD1 matches 10 bases. This CDR3 is built from 14 residues. Losses at the gene ends were 5 bases for V and 11 bases for J; bases not matched to a gene: 9. CDR1 and CDR2 from the germline V gene are SGHTA and FQGNSA. CDR3 DNA: TGTGCCAGCAGCCGGGACAGGGGTACCGAGGCCCAGCATTTT. Protein: CASSRDRGTEAQHF.

CDR3 in amino acids: CSVTGLAASSYEQYF. In DNA, the CDR3 is TGCAGCGTTACCGGACTAGCGGCGAGCTCCTACGAGCAGTACTTC. The chain employs TRBV29-1 and TRBJ2-7, with TRBD2 matching 10 bases. Germline CDR1 is SQVTM and CDR2 is ANQGSEA. This CDR3 is 15 amino acids long. V lost 5 bases and J lost 0; bases outside the gene matches: 7.

This chain links TRBV5-6 with TRBJ1-1, with 8 bases fitting TRBD1. CDR1 and CDR2 from the germline V gene are SGHDT and YYEEEE. The CDR3 is 14 residues long. The V gene end was trimmed by 4 bases and the J gene end by 5 bases; junction bases not matched to a gene: 7. DNA of the CDR3: TGTGCCAGCAGCGGGGGACAGGTGAGAACTGAAGCTTTCTTT. The encoded protein is CASSGGQVRTEAFF. Together with reference TRBV5-6 and TRBJ1-1, the CDR3 gives the full variable domain: DAGVTQSPTHLIKTRGQQVTLRCSPKSGHDTVSWYQQALGQGPQFIFQYYEEEERQRGNFPDRFSGHQFPNYSSELNVNALLLGDSALYLCASSGGQVRTEAFFGQGTRLTVV.

The chain links TRBV5-6 to TRBJ2-5; 10 nucleotides match TRBD2. Losses at the gene ends were 7 bases for V and 5 bases for J; bases not matched to a gene: 14. CDR3 size: 16 residues. Germline values: CDR1 SGHDT, CDR2 YYEEEE. This chain's CDR3 is CASASTSSGGPETQYF. The CDR3 nucleotides are TGTGCCAGCGCCTCAACGAGTAGCGGGGGGCCGGAGACCCAGTACTTC.

Only a few counts were recorded for this clone. The rearrangement links TRBV5-6 to TRBJ2-5, with D perhaps matching TRBD2 (6 bases). The CDR3 has 14 residues. V was cut by 1 base and J by 2 bases, with 9 bases left in between. Germline loops: CDR1 SGHDT, CDR2 YYEEEE. CDR3 in DNA: TGTGCCAGCAGCTTGTGGGGGGTACAAGAGACCCAGTACTTC. Translation gives CASSLWGVQETQYF.

The CDR3 is CASSSSSRGGSYF. The CDR3 DNA sequence: TGTGCCAGCAGCTCGTCATCGCGGGGGGGTTCCTACTTC. V is TRBV7-4 and J is TRBJ2-7; 9 bases fit TRBD2. Germline V gene data show CDR1 as SGHVT and CDR2 as SQSDAQ. With V trimmed by 4 bases and J by 13 bases, 11 bases remained unmatched. The CDR3 runs to 13 residues.

The J gene is TRBJ2-1, the V gene TRBV5-1, with no clear D. Germline CDR1 is SGHRS and CDR2 is YFSETQ. Trimming removed 0 bases at V and 0 bases at J, with 4 bases between. The CDR3 runs to 14 residues. Here the CDR3 reads CASSLALSYNEQFF. CDR3 DNA sequence: TGCGCCAGCAGCTTGGCCCTCTCCTACAATGAGCAGTTCTTC.

J is TRBJ2-5 and V is TRBV5-4, with TRBD1 identical over 9 bases. The J call is in doubt because the DNA end fits TRBJ2-7 better. The CDR3 is 16 residues long. Germline CDR1 is SGHNT and CDR2 is YYREEE (reference sequence). CDR3 coding DNA: TGTGCCAGCAGCCTCGGGACAGGGAGGGTAGGCTACGAGCAGTACTTC. Translated: CASSLGTGRVGYEQYF.

As DNA, the CDR3 is TGTGCCATCAGTTTGTCCGGGACAGGGAATTCACCCCTCCACTTT. This translates into CAISLSGTGNSPLHF. The gene calls are TRBV10-3 and TRBJ1-6, with TRBD1 identical over 9 bases. Germline trimming cut 5 bases from V and 7 bases from J; bases unmatched to any gene: 6. This CDR3 contains 15 residues. The germline gives CDR1 ENHRY, CDR2 SYGVKD.

The gene calls are TRBV7-9 and TRBJ2-2; tentative D call: TRBD2 (5 bases). Germline-derived CDR1 and CDR2 are SEHNR and FQNEAQ (reference sequence). CDR3 length equals 14 residues. The V and J ends lost 4 bases and 4 bases respectively, with 10 bases between them. CDR3 sequence reads: CASSYRDRTGELFF. CDR3 nucleotides: TGTGCCAGCAGCTACCGGGATCGCACCGGGGAGCTGTTTTTT.

The chain recombines TRBV25-1 with TRBJ1-2; 11 bases line up with TRBD1. The germline gives CDR1 MGHDK, CDR2 SYGVNS. The CDR3 is made up of 15 amino acids. The J segment lost 3 bases and the V segment lost 5 bases, leaving 5 bases of the junction unmatched. CDR3 region: CASSRTGGNHYGYTF. CDR3 sequence (DNA): TGTGCCAGCAGTCGGACAGGGGGCAACCACTATGGCTACACCTTC.

V is TRBV6-6 and J is TRBJ1-5; perhaps TRBD1 as D (6 bases). The CDR3 consists of 12 residues. V was clipped by 10 bases and J by 1 base, with 8 bases between them. Germline lookup yields CDR1 MNHNY and CDR2 SVGAGI (reference sequence). This CDR3 is CATTGSNQPQHF. DNA of the CDR3: TGTGCCACAACAGGGAGCAATCAGCCCCAGCATTTT.

This rearrangement joins TRBV18 to TRBJ1-2, with a tentative D call TRBD1 (5 bases). The V end lost 5 bases, the J end lost 1 base, and 20 bases lay between the germline ends. In germline, CDR1 is KGHSH, CDR2 LQKENI. This CDR3 is 17 amino acids long. CDR3: CASSTNTGVLDNYGYTF. CDR3 in DNA: TGTGCCAGCTCAACTAATACAGGCGTACTCGATAACTATGGCTACACCTTC. Using reference TRBV18 and TRBJ1-2 for the parts outside the CDR3, the full variable domain is NAGVMQNPRHLVRRRGQEARLRCSPMKGHSHVYWYRQLPEEGLKFMVYLQKENIIDESGMPKERFSAEFPKEGPSILRIQQVVRGDSAAYFCASSTNTGVLDNYGYTFGSGTRLTVV.

This clone was found once. This chain connects TRBV30 to TRBJ2-2; 7 bases agree with TRBD1. The J segment lost 0 bases and the V segment lost 5 bases, leaving 0 bases of the junction unmatched. In germline, CDR1 is GTSNPN, CDR2 SVGIG (reference sequence). This CDR3 comprises 13 residues. The CDR3 nucleotides are TGTGCCTGGCAGGGGGCGAACACCGGGGAGCTGTTTTTT. Amino acid sequence: CAWQGANTGELFF.

The chain links TRBV28 to TRBJ1-6, with TRBD1 matching 7 bases. The CDR3 consists of 15 residues. After removal of 2 bases from V and 9 bases from J, the junction contained 7 bases not matched to a gene. Germline V gene data show CDR1 as MDHEN and CDR2 as SYDVKM. The CDR3 DNA reads TGTGCCAGCAGTTTAGGGGACAGAGGGGGTTCACCCCTCCACTTT. Translating gives CASSLGDRGGSPLHF. Full variable domain (remainder filled in from reference TRBV28 and TRBJ1-6): DVKVTQSSRYLVKRTGEKVFLECVQDMDHENMFWYRQDPGLGLRLIYFSYDVKMKEKGDIPEGYSVSREKKERFSLILESASTNQTSMYLCASSLGDRGGSPLHFGNGTRLTVT.

V usage is TRBV7-6 and J usage is TRBJ1-1, with D possibly being TRBD1 (6 bases). V was pared by 5 bases and J by 1 base, with 17 bases between. Per germline, CDR1 SGHVS and CDR2 FNYEAQ. CDR3 length: 16 residues. Here the CDR3 reads CASSPFGGARNTEAFF. The CDR3 DNA sequence: TGTGCCAGCAGCCCATTCGGGGGGGCCAGGAACACTGAAGCTTTCTTT. The full variable domain, completed using reference TRBV7-6 and TRBJ1-1, is GAGVSQSPRYKVTKRGQDVALRCDPISGHVSLYWYRQALGQGPEFLTYFNYEAQQDKSGLPNDRFSAERPEGSISTLTIQRTEQRDSAMYRCASSPFGGARNTEAFFGQGTRLTVV.

The rearrangement joins TRBV7-9 to TRBJ2-3, with TRBD1 matching over 7 bases. The V gene's germline CDR1 is SEHNR and CDR2 FQNEAQ (reference sequence). This CDR3 contains 13 residues. V lost 5 bases and J lost 6; bases outside the gene matches: 5. The CDR3 region is CASSAPRGDTQYF. CDR3 sequence (DNA): TGTGCCAGCAGCGCGCCCAGGGGGGATACGCAGTATTTT.

The CDR3 region has the DNA TGTGCCAGCAGCCCGACAGGGGCGGAATACGAGCAGTACTTC. Its protein product is CASSPTGAEYEQYF. V gene TRBV7-9 combines with J gene TRBJ2-7, with TRBD1 identical over 8 bases. Germline CDR1 and CDR2: SEHNR and FQNEAQ (reference sequence). There are 14 residues in the CDR3. V lost 5 bases to trimming and J lost 4 bases; unmatched junction nucleotides: 7. Looking up the rest from reference TRBV7-9 and TRBJ2-7 gives the full variable domain: DTGVSQNPRHKITKRGQNVTFRCDPISEHNRLYWYRQTLGQGPEFLTYFQNEAQLEKSRLLSDRFSAERPKGSFSTLEIQRTEQGDSAMYLCASSPTGAEYEQYFGPGTRLTVT.

The rearrangement joins TRBV5-6 to TRBJ1-3; TRBD1 is a possible D gene (6 bases). V was cut by 4 bases and J by 0 bases, with 11 bases left in between. The CDR3 consists of 15 residues. Germline V gene sequence: CDR1 SGHDT, CDR2 YYEEEE. CDR3 loop: CASSPTGFSGNTIYF. The CDR3 region has the DNA TGTGCCAGCAGCCCAACAGGGTTCTCTGGAAACACCATATATTTT.